These 10 T cell receptor beta chains came from one sample sequenced in a study of glioma-infiltrating T cells. The iRepertoire nested amplicon-rescue multiplex PCR amplified TCR alpha and beta CDR3s from RNA. TCRdb redid the calling of the multiplex PCR reads with MiXCR, one entry per CDR3 protein. Of around 100,000 distinct CDR3 sequences listed, about 30% were seen once; the top ten hold 44%. Specimen: glioma tissue, nonneoplastic brain tissue, or PBMCs (not recorded which). These receptors were collected from a human donor with low-grade glioma or glioblastoma, undergoing nonglioma brain surgery, or in good health (not recorded which).

This clonotype was recorded at least ten times. The germline gene is not matched at one end of the junction; a read error may be the cause. The rearrangement joins TRBV27 to TRBJ1-4, with D uncertain. Germline V lookup: CDR1 MNHEY, CDR2 SMNVEV (reference sequence). The CDR3 contains 14 residues. For the CDR3, the DNA is TGTGCCAGCAGATTATTGGGAGCTAATGAAAAACTGTTTTTT. It specifies CASRLLGANEKLFF.

This clonotype was observed many times. The J gene is TRBJ1-2, the V gene TRBV6-1; D not resolved. The CDR3 extends over 12 amino acids. V was cut by 6 bases and J by 3 bases, with 8 bases left in between. Germline V gene data show CDR1 as MNHNS and CDR2 as SASEGT. The CDR3 is CASSSRYYGYTF. In DNA form, the CDR3 reads TGTGCCAGCAGCTCTAGGTACTATGGCTACACCTTC.

This chain links TRBV5-1 with TRBJ2-3; a weak D match, TRBD1 (6 bases). Trimming took 9 bases from V and 6 from J, leaving 23 bases between them. Germline V gene data show CDR1 as SGHRS and CDR2 as YFSETQ. The CDR3 has 15 residues. The CDR3 protein is CATRLGAVAVDTQYF. In DNA, the CDR3 is TGCGCCACCAGGCTGGGGGCAGTAGCAGTTGATACGCAGTATTTT.

This clonotype was detected a few times. This may be a read error: a much more frequent sequence differs by one nucleotide. The chain has TRBV15 and TRBJ1-3; no definite D call. Germline CDR1 LNHNV, CDR2 YYDKDF (reference sequence). The CDR3 is 14 amino acids. The ends were cut back, 11 bases at V and 0 bases at J, with 14 bases in the middle. The CDR3 DNA reads as TGTGCCGCCGGGAGGGCTCCCTCTGGAAACACCATATATTTT. Translated, it gives CAAGRAPSGNTIYF.

The V and J genes are TRBV4-3 and TRBJ1-5; D remains unclear. The germline gives CDR1 LGHNA, CDR2 YSLEER. With 0 bases removed from V and 4 bases from J, the gap between germline ends came to 4 bases. The CDR3 has 13 amino acids. CDR3: CASSQEKNQPQHF. CDR3 sequence (DNA): TGCGCCAGCAGCCAAGAAAAGAATCAGCCCCAGCATTTT.

This chain joins TRBV14 and TRBJ1-6; 9 positions agree with TRBD1. The V gene end was trimmed by 4 bases and the J gene end by 10 bases; junction bases not matched to a gene: 14. In germline, CDR1 is SGHDN, CDR2 FVKESK. The CDR3 has 17 residues. The CDR3 nucleotides are TGTGCCAGCAGCCTTCGGGGTTTGACAGGGGGGAAATCACCCCTCCACTTT. This encodes CASSLRGLTGGKSPLHF.

The genes are TRBV7-9 and TRBJ2-1; either TRBD1 or TRBD2 may fit D (5 bases each). The CDR3 is 15 amino acids. Germline lookup yields CDR1 SEHNR and CDR2 FQNEAQ (reference sequence). V gave up 5 bases and J gave up 7 bases, with 18 bases separating them. As DNA, the CDR3 is TGTGCCAGCAGCCGTCAACTAGGGACGGGTAATGAGCAGTTCTTC. The encoded protein is CASSRQLGTGNEQFF.

The chain joins TRBV4-2 to TRBJ2-3; TRBD2 agrees at 10 bases. The germline V gene encodes CDR1 LGHNA and CDR2 YNFKEQ. This CDR3 contains 16 residues. J was trimmed by 2 bases and V by 3 bases; bases with no gene match: 5. CDR3 coding DNA: TGTGCCAGCAGCCACTCCGGGACTAGCGTCACAGATACGCAGTATTTT. As protein: CASSHSGTSVTDTQYF.

This clonotype has ten or more counts. This sequence joins TRBV6-1 and TRBJ2-5, with unresolved D. Trimming cost V 2 bases and J 0 bases, with 7 bases left between them. The CDR3 has 14 residues. Looked up from germline, CDR1 is MNHNS and CDR2 is SASEGT. CDR3: CASSELRYQETQYF. The CDR3 coding sequence is TGTGCCAGCAGTGAATTACGGTACCAAGAGACCCAGTACTTC.

This clonotype has a count of ten or more. The chain is built from TRBV2 and TRBJ2-3; TRBD2 matches at 9 bases. The CDR3 covers 17 residues. Germline CDR1 and CDR2: SNHLY and FYNNEI. Trimming took 2 bases from V and 2 from J; bases not matched to a gene: 8. The CDR3 loop is CASSESNLAGYTDTQYF. For the CDR3, the DNA is TGTGCCAGCAGTGAATCGAACCTAGCGGGGTACACAGATACGCAGTATTTT.